These T cell receptor beta chains were read from a single sample in a study of blood T cell repertoires in COVID-19. Sequencing was performed with immunoSEQ multiplex PCR; in TCRdb, only in-frame clones are kept and a portion is missing. The sample has over 45,000 clones; 77% are singletons. The sequenced sample consisted of peripheral blood. Every receptor here comes from a human donor with active or convalescent COVID-19. The donor label of this sample is uncertain. The CDR3 runs from the conserved cysteine through the conserved F or W. Fields, in order: CDR3 length, J gene, clone size, D gene, V gene, CDR3 protein, CDR3 DNA. D genes are given only for firm matches. Size is stated for part of the rows, as once, few or many counts, or as a class when the clone is expanded.

>14|TRBJ2-3|NA|NA|TRBV5-4
CASSLREEGDTQYF
TGTGCCAGCAGCTTGAGGGAGGAGGGAGATACGCAGTATTTT
>13|TRBJ2-3|NA|NA|TRBV5-6
CASSLKGADTQYF
TGTGCCAGCAGTCTGAAGGGAGCTGATACGCAGTATTTT
>13|TRBJ2-7|NA|NA|TRBV7-3
CASSLMGGYEQYF
TGTGCCAGCAGCTTAATGGGGGGCTACGAGCAGTACTTC
>14|TRBJ1-1|NA|NA|TRBV9
CASSVGPDNTEAFF
TGTGCCAGCAGCGTAGGTCCAGATAACACTGAAGCTTTCTTT
>13|TRBJ2-7|few|TRBD2|TRBV4-1
CASSQLAGGEQYF
TGCGCCAGCAGCCAACTAGCGGGAGGCGAGCAGTACTTC
>17|TRBJ2-1|few|TRBD1|TRBV7-6
CASSLALVGTGSNEQFF
TGTGCCAGCAGCTTAGCGCTTGTGGGGACAGGGAGTAATGAGCAGTTCTTC
>15|TRBJ2-5|once|NA|TRBV24-1
CATSGSWPSQETQYF
TGTGCCACCAGTGGTTCATGGCCGTCCCAAGAGACCCAGTACTTC
>15|TRBJ2-7|once|NA|TRBV19
CASTPRGGPTGEQYF
TGTGCCAGCACTCCCCGTGGGGGTCCCACAGGGGAGCAGTACTTC
>15|TRBJ2-3|NA|TRBD1|TRBV6-4
CASRETGAGTDTQYF
TGTGCCAGCAGGGAGACAGGGGCTGGCACAGATACGCAGTATTTT
>15|TRBJ1-5|NA|TRBD1|TRBV18
CASSPDRGTNQPQHF
TGTGCCAGCTCCCCGGACAGGGGGACCAATCAGCCCCAGCATTTT
>14|TRBJ1-4|NA|NA|TRBV14
CASSPGHSNEKLFF
TGTGCCAGCAGCCCAGGACATTCGAATGAAAAACTGTTTTTT
>14|TRBJ2-7|few|TRBD2|TRBV6-2/TRBV6-3
CASSRTSGNYEQYF
TGTGCCAGCAGTCGGACTAGCGGGAACTACGAGCAGTACTTC
>19|TRBJ2-7|once|TRBD2|TRBV7-6
CASSKGLAGGSYPDGEQYF
TGTGCCAGCAGCAAGGGACTAGCGGGAGGTAGCTACCCCGATGGCGAGCAGTACTTC
>14|TRBJ2-1|NA|TRBD2|TRBV30
CAWRGGRAPNEQFF
TGTGCCTGGAGGGGCGGGAGGGCCCCAAATGAGCAGTTCTTC
>17|TRBJ2-1|NA|TRBD2|TRBV7-2
CASSSGGTSANRGEQFF
TGTGCCAGCAGCTCGGGGGGGACTAGCGCTAACCGGGGTGAGCAGTTCTTC
>14|TRBJ2-5|NA|TRBD2|TRBV25-1
CASSEAGAPETQYF
TGTGCCAGCAGTGAAGCGGGAGCCCCAGAGACCCAGTACTTC
>15|TRBJ1-6|NA|TRBD1|TRBV2
CASSRRTGGNSPLHF
TGTGCCAGCAGTCGAAGAACAGGGGGCAATTCACCCCTCCACTTT
>14|TRBJ1-1|NA|TRBD1|TRBV14
CASRQGGSSTEAFF
TGTGCCAGCAGGCAAGGGGGCTCCAGCACTGAAGCTTTCTTT
>16|TRBJ2-7|NA|TRBD2|TRBV9
CASSVGGSGSFYEQYF
TGTGCCAGCAGCGTAGGGGGTAGCGGGAGTTTCTACGAGCAGTACTTC
>14|TRBJ1-5|once|NA|TRBV7-8
CASSGDAANQPQHF
TGTGCCAGCAGCGGCGACGCGGCCAATCAGCCCCAGCATTTT
>15|TRBJ2-7|NA|TRBD1|TRBV5-8
CASSPRGGQTYEQYF
TGTGCCAGCAGCCCCCGTGGGGGACAGACCTACGAGCAGTACTTC
>13|TRBJ1-5|NA|NA|TRBV11-2
CASSVYTNQPQHF
TGTGCCAGCAGCGTTTACACCAATCAGCCCCAGCATTTT
>15|TRBJ2-7|NA|TRBD2|TRBV4-1
CASSLRTSGTYEQYF
TGCGCCAGCAGCCTACGGACTAGCGGGACCTACGAGCAGTACTTC
>13|TRBJ2-3|NA|NA|TRBV7-2
CASSFGTADTQYF
TGTGCCAGCAGCTTTGGGACTGCGGATACGCAGTATTTT
>10|TRBJ1-1|NA|NA|TRBV12-3/TRBV12-4
CASRASEAFF
TGTGCCAGCAGAGCTAGTGAAGCTTTCTTT
>16|TRBJ2-3|NA|NA|TRBV21-1
CASSKGLAGRTDTQYF
TGTGCCAGCAGCAAAGGACTAGCGGGCCGCACAGATACGCAGTATTTT
>14|TRBJ1-5|NA|NA|TRBV14
CASSPSGGNQPQHF
TGTGCCAGCAGCCCCTCAGGGGGCAATCAGCCCCAGCATTTT
>10|TRBJ2-1|NA|NA|TRBV20-1
CSASPDEQFF
TGCAGTGCTAGTCCAGATGAGCAGTTCTTC
>15|TRBJ1-5|NA|TRBD1|TRBV3-1/TRBV3-2
CASSPQGTVSQPQHF
TGTGCCAGCAGCCCGCAGGGGACAGTGAGTCAGCCCCAGCATTTT
>15|TRBJ2-7|NA|TRBD2|TRBV7-2
CASSLGAGESYEQYF
TGTGCCAGCAGCTTAGGGGCGGGGGAGTCCTACGAGCAGTACTTC
>16|TRBJ2-1|NA|NA|TRBV5-1
CASSLASGRGYNEQFF
TGCGCCAGCAGCTTGGCCTCGGGTAGGGGTTACAATGAGCAGTTCTTC
>20|TRBJ2-1|NA|NA|TRBV9
CASSPPPEPLDRVSAGVRFF
TGTGCCAGCAGCCCCCCCCCAGAGCCACTGGACAGGGTATCGGCGGGAGTGCGGTTCTTC
>18|TRBJ1-3|NA|NA|TRBV28
CASSLPYLREQSGNTIYF
TGTGCCAGCAGTTTGCCGTACCTCAGGGAACAGTCTGGAAACACCATATATTTT
>16|TRBJ2-2|NA|TRBD2|TRBV10-2
CASSALAGGNAGELFF
TGCGCCAGCAGTGCTTTAGCGGGAGGGAACGCCGGGGAGCTGTTTTTT
>17|TRBJ2-7|NA|TRBD2|TRBV7-2
CASSSPGLAGGAPEQYF
TGTGCCAGCAGCTCCCCGGGACTAGCGGGAGGGGCTCCCGAGCAGTACTTC
>13|TRBJ2-7|NA|TRBD1|TRBV6-5
CASSDRGPYEQYF
TGTGCCAGCAGCGACAGGGGCCCCTACGAGCAGTACTTC
>11|TRBJ2-7|NA|NA|TRBV20-1
CSAGPPYEQYF
TGCAGTGCTGGGCCGCCCTACGAGCAGTACTTC
>16|TRBJ2-7|NA|TRBD1|TRBV6-5
CASSYGLKDRAYEQYF
TGTGCCAGCAGTTACGGCTTGAAGGACAGGGCCTACGAGCAGTACTTC
>15|TRBJ2-3|NA|NA|TRBV6-5
CASTFRGTSTDTQYF
TGTGCCAGCACCTTCCGAGGGACTAGCACAGATACGCAGTATTTT
>15|TRBJ1-1|NA|NA|TRBV29-1
CSVGDLGVGGTEAFF
TGCAGCGTCGGGGACCTGGGAGTCGGGGGAACTGAAGCTTTCTTT
>14|TRBJ2-3|NA|NA|TRBV27
CASSQAEGPDTQYF
TGTGCCAGCAGTCAGGCGGAGGGTCCAGATACGCAGTATTTT
>14|TRBJ2-1|few|TRBD2|TRBV14
CASSQGGGYNEQFF
TGTGCCAGCAGCCAAGGGGGGGGGTACAATGAGCAGTTCTTC
>14|TRBJ2-1|NA|NA|TRBV7-9
CASSFLERGNEQFF
TGTGCCAGCAGCTTCTTAGAGAGGGGGAATGAGCAGTTCTTC
>15|TRBJ2-5|NA|NA|TRBV11-2
CASSLDPRAQETQYF
TGTGCCAGCAGCTTAGATCCGAGGGCCCAAGAGACCCAGTACTTC
>13|TRBJ1-1|NA|NA|TRBV7-3
CASSLNGDTEAFF
TGTGCCAGCAGCTTGAACGGAGACACTGAAGCTTTCTTT
>13|TRBJ1-5|NA|NA|TRBV29-1
CSGTQGTDQPQHF
TGCAGCGGCACTCAGGGGACGGATCAGCCCCAGCATTTT
>15|TRBJ2-5|NA|TRBD1|TRBV7-9
CASSPIQEQGGTQYF
TGTGCCAGCAGCCCCATTCAGGAACAGGGGGGAACCCAGTACTTC
>16|TRBJ2-7|NA|NA|TRBV18
CASSHLRGLNAYEQYF
TGTGCCAGCTCCCACCTGCGGGGGCTCAATGCCTACGAGCAGTACTTC
>14|TRBJ2-3|NA|TRBD1|TRBV9
CASSVGTGGDTQYF
TGTGCCAGCAGCGTCGGGACAGGGGGGGATACGCAGTATTTT
>14|TRBJ2-3|NA|TRBD2|TRBV9
CASKGGRGTDTQYF
TGTGCCAGCAAGGGCGGGAGGGGCACAGATACGCAGTATTTT
>14|TRBJ2-1|NA|TRBD2|TRBV3-1/TRBV3-2
CASTTAGSYNEQFF
TGTGCCAGCACCACAGCGGGAAGCTACAATGAGCAGTTCTTC
>18|TRBJ1-2|NA|NA|TRBV24-1
CATSDDPVLYTKKYGYTF
TGTGCCACCAGTGATGACCCCGTCCTTTACACTAAGAAGTATGGCTACACCTTC
>17|TRBJ2-7|NA|NA|TRBV21-1
CASSKLSPGTGAYEQYF
TGTGCCAGCAGCAAACTTTCCCCCGGGACGGGGGCCTACGAGCAGTACTTC
>14|TRBJ1-2|NA|NA|TRBV6-2/TRBV6-3
CASSYEDSRGGYTF
TGTGCCAGCAGTTACGAAGACAGCCGAGGAGGCTACACCTTC
>15|TRBJ2-3|NA|NA|TRBV14
CASSGIQISTDTQYF
TGTGCCAGCAGCGGTATTCAGATAAGCACAGATACGCAGTATTTT
>16|TRBJ2-7|few|TRBD2|TRBV3-1/TRBV3-2
CASSQSELAGAGEQYF
TGTGCCAGCAGCCAGAGTGAACTAGCGGGAGCGGGCGAGCAGTACTTC